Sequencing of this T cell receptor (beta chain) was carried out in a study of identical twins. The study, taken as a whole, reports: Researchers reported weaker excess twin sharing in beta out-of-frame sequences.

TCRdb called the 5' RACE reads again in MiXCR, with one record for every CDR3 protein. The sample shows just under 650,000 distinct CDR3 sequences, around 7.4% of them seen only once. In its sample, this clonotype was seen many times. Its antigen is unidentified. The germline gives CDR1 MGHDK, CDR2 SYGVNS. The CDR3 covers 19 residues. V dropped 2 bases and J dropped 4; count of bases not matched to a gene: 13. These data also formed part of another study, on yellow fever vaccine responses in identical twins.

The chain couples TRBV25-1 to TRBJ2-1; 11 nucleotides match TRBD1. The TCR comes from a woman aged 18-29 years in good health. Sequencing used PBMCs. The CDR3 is CASSEKGQGAGSRYNEQFF. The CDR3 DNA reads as TGTGCCAGCAGTGAAAAAGGACAGGGGGCGGGTAGTAGATACAATGAGCAGTTCTTC.